Listed below are T cell receptor beta chains from one sample, sequenced in a study of neurological immune-mediated disorders. MiXCR, run by TCRdb on the 5' RACE reads, gives a single entry per CDR3 protein. The sample holds approximately 85,000 distinct CDR3 sequences; about 13% are singletons and the top ten take around 5%. Sequenced input: PBMCs. The receptors here all came from a female donor with HTLV-1-associated myelopathy (HAM/TSP). CDR3s include the opening cysteine and the closing phenylalanine or tryptophan. Fields, in order: J gene, clone size, V gene, D gene, CDR3 DNA, CDR3 protein. A D gene is named only where the DNA matches it firmly. The listing skips clone size in some rows; elsewhere it reads once, few, many or a size class.

TRBJ2-7 many TRBV28 TRBD1 TGTGCCAGCAGGGCGGGGACAGGGGATAACGAGCAGTACTTC CASRAGTGDNEQYF
TRBJ1-4 many TRBV29-1 . TGCAGCGTTTCGCGGTCTAATGAAAAACTGTTTTTT CSVSRSNEKLFF
TRBJ1-5 medium-sized TRBV5-1 . TGCGCCAGCAGCCTTGACAGCAATCAGCCCCAGCATTTT CASSLDSNQPQHF
TRBJ2-7 once TRBV6-2/TRBV6-3 . TGTGCCAGCAGTTACGGACTCCAATACGAGCAGTACTTC CASSYGLQYEQYF
TRBJ2-3 many TRBV5-1 . TGCGCCAGCAGCTTGTTATTAATGCGGGGCACAGATACGCAGTATTTT CASSLLLMRGTDTQYF
TRBJ1-2 many TRBV20-1 . TGCAGTGCTAGAGTGTCAGGGGACCCCACGTATGGCTACACCTTC CSARVSGDPTYGYTF
TRBJ2-7 . TRBV20-1 . TGCAGTGCTACAATGGACTTAATCTACGAGCAGTACTTC CSATMDLIYEQYF
TRBJ2-2 many TRBV5-1 . TGCGCCAGCAGCATCCAACCCGGGACCTCCACCGGGGAGCTGTTTTTT CASSIQPGTSTGELFF
TRBJ2-2 many TRBV7-8 . TGTGCCAGCAGCTTAAATCTACCCACCGGGGAGCTGTTTTTT CASSLNLPTGELFF
TRBJ2-1 many TRBV5-1 . TGCGCCAGCAGCTTGGACGGAGCCTACAATGAGCAGTTCTTC CASSLDGAYNEQFF
TRBJ2-3 many TRBV5-1 . TGCGCCAGCCAAACCGGGAGCACTAGCACAGATACGCAGTATTTT CASQTGSTSTDTQYF
TRBJ2-5 . TRBV20-1 TRBD1 TGCAGTGCTAGTGGCAGGGGGCAGGAGACCCAGTACTTC CSASGRGQETQYF
TRBJ2-1 . TRBV5-5 TRBD2 TGTGCCAGCAGCTTGGCAGCGGGGGGGATGAATGAGCAGTTCTTC CASSLAAGGMNEQFF
TRBJ2-7 many TRBV18 TRBD1 TGTGCCAGCTCACGACAGGGTTACTCCTACGAGCAGTACTTC CASSRQGYSYEQYF
TRBJ2-7 many TRBV3-1 TRBD2 TGTGCCAGCAGCCAAGATCTAGCGGGCAGGTCGAGCTCCTACGAGCAGTACTTC CASSQDLAGRSSSYEQYF
TRBJ1-6 few TRBV27 . TGTGCCAGCAGTTTATACTCAGGGGTTGACTCACCCCTCCACTTT CASSLYSGVDSPLHF
TRBJ1-1 . TRBV27 . TGTGCCAGCAGTTTCGGGACGAACACTGAAGCTTTCTTT CASSFGTNTEAFF
TRBJ1-1 few TRBV20-1 . TGCAGTGCCGGGGCCGATGGTGGGGGTGACACTGAAGCTTTCTTT CSAGADGGGDTEAFF
TRBJ1-1 . TRBV5-1 . TGCGCCAGCAACCTTCACCATTACCCCGAAGCTTTCTTT CASNLHHYPEAFF
TRBJ2-2 many TRBV5-6 . TGTGCCAGCAGCTTTCCGGGGATCGTTCACACCGGGGAGCTGTTTTTT CASSFPGIVHTGELFF
TRBJ2-2 many TRBV10-3 TRBD1 TGTGCCATCAGGGTGACAGGGGGCGTCGGGGAGCTGTTTTTT CAIRVTGGVGELFF
TRBJ2-5 many TRBV7-9 TRBD2 TGTGCCAGCAGCTTAGCTAGCGGGCAAGAGACCCAGTACTTC CASSLASGQETQYF
TRBJ2-1 many TRBV7-2 . TGTGCCAGCAGCTTAGGTATAGCATACAATGAGCAGTTCTTC CASSLGIAYNEQFF
TRBJ2-1 many TRBV9 . TGTGCCAGCAGCGCGATCCTGGCCACGGGTCGATACAATGAGCAGTTCTTC CASSAILATGRYNEQFF
TRBJ2-5 many TRBV7-9 TRBD2 TGTGCCAGCAGCTCCTCGGGTCTAGCGGCGCACTTC CASSSSGLAAHF
TRBJ1-4 many TRBV6-1 . TGTGCCAGCAGTTCAAGGGAGATAAGAGATGAAAAACTGTTTTTT CASSSREIRDEKLFF
TRBJ2-3 many TRBV3-1 . TGTGCCAGCAGCCAAGGAGGACAGCGCACAGATACGCAGTATTTT CASSQGGQRTDTQYF
TRBJ1-6 many TRBV14 TRBD1 TGTGCCAGCAGCCAGATGGACAGGGGTGGGACACCCCTCCACTTT CASSQMDRGGTPLHF
TRBJ2-1 many TRBV28 TRBD2 TGTGCCAGCCAGACTAGCGGGGGGGGATACAATGAGCAGTTCTTC CASQTSGGGYNEQFF
TRBJ2-3 many TRBV5-1 . TGCGCCAGCAGCTTGCTCCGGCCACCAGATACGCAGTATTTT CASSLLRPPDTQYF
TRBJ2-1 many TRBV4-2 TRBD2 TGTGCCAGCAGCCAAGCGACTAGCGGGGGGGAGGTCAATGAGCAGTTCTTC CASSQATSGGEVNEQFF
TRBJ1-6 many TRBV3-1 TRBD1 TGTGCCAGCAGCCTACTCAACAGGGGCAATTCACCCCTCCACTTT CASSLLNRGNSPLHF
TRBJ1-2 few TRBV11-2 . TGTGCCAGCAGCTTCGCAGGCCTCGACTATGGCTACACCTTC CASSFAGLDYGYTF
TRBJ2-3 many TRBV5-1 . TGCGCCAGCAGCTCCGCTACAACTAGCACAGATACGCAGTATTTT CASSSATTSTDTQYF
TRBJ1-4 few TRBV5-1 TRBD1 TGCGCCAGCAGCTTGATGCAGGGGGATGAAAAACTGTTTTTT CASSLMQGDEKLFF
TRBJ2-1 . TRBV5-5 TRBD2 TGTGCCAGCAGCTTGGAAACAGTGACTAGCGGGGTCAAGGATGAGCAGTTCTTC CASSLETVTSGVKDEQFF
TRBJ2-7 many TRBV5-1 . TGCGCCAGCAGACGCGGAGCGGAGGGCTCCTACGAGCAGTACTTC CASRRGAEGSYEQYF
TRBJ2-7 many TRBV10-2 . TGCGCCAGCAGTGAAGGGATCAACTACGAGCAGTACTTC CASSEGINYEQYF
TRBJ2-1 many TRBV10-3 . TGTGCCATCACGGCCGGGGGATTATACAATGAGCAGTTCTTC CAITAGGLYNEQFF
TRBJ2-7 many TRBV2 . TGTGCCAGCAAATGGGGGCCACTTTCCTACGAGCAGTACTTC CASKWGPLSYEQYF
TRBJ2-1 many TRBV7-3 . TGTGCCAGCAGCGCCTACCGGGACCTCGAGCAGTTCTTC CASSAYRDLEQFF
TRBJ2-2 many TRBV20-1 . TGCAGTGCTAGACCGCAGGGCCGCGGATACACCGGGGAGCTGTTTTTT CSARPQGRGYTGELFF
TRBJ2-3 many TRBV7-9 . TGTGCCAGCAGCTCCAGCCCGGGGTATTTT CASSSSPGYF
TRBJ2-2 many TRBV27 . TGTGCCAGCAGGAGGGCCACCGGGGAGCTGTTTTTT CASRRATGELFF
TRBJ2-5 . TRBV5-1 . TGCGCCAGCAGCCGAGGAAGTTACGAGACCCAGTACTTC CASSRGSYETQYF
TRBJ2-2 . TRBV6-1 TRBD1 TGTGCCAGCAGATCCGGGACAGGGCACACCGGGGAGCTGTTTTTT CASRSGTGHTGELFF
TRBJ2-7 many TRBV5-1 TRBD1 TGCGCCAGTCAACGGGGGACAGGGAAGTACGAGCAGTACTTC CASQRGTGKYEQYF
TRBJ1-1 many TRBV18 . TGTGCCAGCTCACCAGAGACCTCTGAAGCTTTCTTT CASSPETSEAFF
TRBJ2-3 many TRBV7-2 TRBD1 TGTGCCAGCAGCTTCCTACAGGGGGAAGGCACAGATACGCAGTATTTT CASSFLQGEGTDTQYF
TRBJ1-3 many TRBV5-1 . TGCGCCAGCAGCTTGGGCGGGAGAAGTCCTGGAAACACCATATATTTT CASSLGGRSPGNTIYF
TRBJ1-2 many TRBV27 TRBD1 TGTGCCAGCAGCCGGGTCGGGACAGGGACAAAGGGGGGCTACACCTTC CASSRVGTGTKGGYTF
TRBJ2-5 many TRBV12-3/TRBV12-4 . TGTGCCAGCACCCTGGGGACAACCAGCTTGGGGGAGACCCAGTACTTC CASTLGTTSLGETQYF
TRBJ2-1 many TRBV5-6 . TGTGCCAGCAGCTTGTTGTCCGGTTTTAGTGAGCAGTTCTTC CASSLLSGFSEQFF
TRBJ2-2 many TRBV20-1 . TGCAGTGCTAGAGATGCCGGGAGGAACACCGGGGAGCTGTTTTTT CSARDAGRNTGELFF
TRBJ2-4 many TRBV20-1 TRBD2 TGCAGTGCTAGAGCCTTTAGCGGGGGGAAAAACATTCAGTACTTC CSARAFSGGKNIQYF
TRBJ2-1 many TRBV3-1 . TGTGCCAGCAGCCTATCGGCAGGGAAAAATGAGCAGTTCTTC CASSLSAGKNEQFF